Included here is one T cell receptor beta chain sequence, with context. Its antigen is not known. The sample is drawn from a study of blood T cells in healthy people across ages. Study-wide points: Comparison with aged donors showed that long-lived donors had more naive CD4+ cells and higher diversity.

Germline V lookup: CDR1 MDHEN, CDR2 SYDVKM. The junction had 4 bases not matched to a gene; V was cut back by 7 bases and J by 1 base. This CDR3 has 14 residues. A second PCR, run for about 6 to 11 cycles, used a sample-barcoded 5' primer plus a J-beta primer mix. Each CDR3 protein is one row after TCRdb ran MiXCR on the 5' RACE reads. The data contain hundreds of thousands of distinct CDR3 sequences, 40% to 60% of them singletons. Every donor provided roughly 10 milliliters of peripheral blood. The sequenced sample was blood. The receptor's source is a man in his thirties or forties in good health. The V call is TRBV28, the J call TRBJ2-3; TRBD2 agrees at 8 bases. CDR3 residues: CASMRGAGTDTQYF. The CDR3 DNA sequence: TGTGCCAGCATGCGGGGGGCAGGCACAGATACGCAGTATTTT.